These 8 T cell receptor beta chains were sequenced from one sample in a study of T cell changes during pregnancy in multiple sclerosis (dated by TCRdb to the late 2010s). Receptors were amplified or captured by the immunoSEQ multiplex PCR assay. Held by TCRdb, this immuneACCESS table contains in-frame sequences only and omits some clones. Under half of the omission traces to an unresolved V gene where checked; the cause of the rest is unknown. In all, the sample holds just under 45,000 clones, and roughly 92% of those were seen once. Approximately 0.62% of the sample comes from the top ten. This material consisted of CD4+ T cells from peripheral blood mononuclear cells, taken in the first trimester of pregnancy. These receptors were collected from a female donor with multiple sclerosis, enrolled in a pregnancy study.

DNA for the CDR3: TGCGCCAGCAGCTTACAGGAACCCTCCTACGAGCAGTACTTC. This translates into CASSLQEPSYEQYF. The chain carries TRBV5-1 and TRBJ2-7; D perhaps matches TRBD1 (5 bases). The germline V gene encodes CDR1 SGHRS and CDR2 YFSETQ. The CDR3 has 14 residues. V shed 2 bases and J shed 0 bases, with 9 bases lying between them.

V usage is TRBV28 and J usage is TRBJ2-7; D may be TRBD2 (5 bases). Germline lookup yields CDR1 MDHEN and CDR2 SYDVKM. The V end lost 6 bases, the J end lost 4 bases, and 13 bases lay between the germline ends. This CDR3 contains 13 residues. In DNA, the CDR3 is TGTGCCAGCAGCCGGGGAGTCGGATACGAGCAGTACTTC. Translating it yields CASSRGVGYEQYF.

The CDR3 nucleotides read TGTGCCAGCAGTTTTTCTACGCTTCCGATGGAGCAGTACTTC. Its protein is CASSFSTLPMEQYF. This chain links TRBV28 with TRBJ2-7; D is uncertain. CDR1 and CDR2 (germline): MDHEN, SYDVKM. Trimming pared 3 bases from V and 7 bases from J, leaving 16 bases between. CDR3 length: 14 residues.

This chain connects TRBV11-3 to TRBJ2-1; a weak D match, TRBD2 (6 bases). The germline V and J ends were trimmed by 1 base and 8 bases, with 9 bases remaining between them. Germline loops: CDR1 SGHNT, CDR2 YENEEA. This CDR3 comprises 13 residues. The CDR3 spells CASSLVWGDEQFF. CDR3 in DNA: TGTGCCAGCAGCTTAGTTTGGGGGGATGAGCAGTTCTTC.

The chain employs TRBV2 and TRBJ2-3; 12 bases are shared with TRBD2. CDR1 and CDR2 from the germline V gene are SNHLY and FYNNEI. J lost 5 bases, V lost 9 bases, and 18 bases had no gene match. The CDR3 totals 18 residues. For the CDR3, the DNA is TGTGCCAGGAGGATGGAGGCTATACTAGCGGGAGGTCAAGATACGCAGTATTTT. The encoded protein is CARRMEAILAGGQDTQYF. The full variable domain, rest sourced from reference TRBV2 and TRBJ2-3, is EPEVTQTPSHQVTQMGQEVILRCVPISNHLYFYWYRQILGQKVEFLVSFYNNEISEKSEIFDDQFSVERPDGSNFTLKIRSTKLEDSAMYFCARRMEAILAGGQDTQYFGPGTRLTVL.

The rearrangement links TRBV7-8 to TRBJ1-4, with TRBD1 as a possible D gene (5 bases). The CDR3 contains 15 residues. Trimming shortened V by 1 base and J by 7 bases, and 13 bases separated the two germline ends. Germline CDR1 is SGHVS and CDR2 is FQNEAQ. The CDR3 protein is CASSLEARVTEKLFF. As DNA, the CDR3 is TGTGCCAGCAGCTTAGAGGCCAGGGTGACTGAAAAACTGTTTTTT.

The J gene is TRBJ2-1, the V gene TRBV5-4; 7 nucleotides line up with TRBD2. This CDR3 comprises 13 residues. Germline loops: CDR1 SGHNT, CDR2 YYREEE (reference sequence). V was clipped by 1 base and J by 7 bases; unmatched bases: 2. The CDR3 nucleotides read TGTGCCAGCAGCTTGTTGGGGGGGAATGAGCAGTTCTTC. This encodes CASSLLGGNEQFF. Combining the CDR3 with reference TRBV5-4 and TRBJ2-1 gives the whole variable domain ETGVTQSPTHLIKTRGQQVTLRCSSQSGHNTVSWYQQALGQGPQFIFQYYREEENGRGNFPPRFSGLQFPNYSSELNVNALELDDSALYLCASSLLGGNEQFFGPGTRLTVL.

The chain recombines TRBV29-1 with TRBJ2-7; 11 bases fit TRBD2. The germline CDR1 and CDR2 sequences are SQVTM and ANQGSEA. With V trimmed by 5 bases and J by 2 bases, 5 bases remained unmatched. CDR3 size: 14 residues. The CDR3 spells CSVSGLAGPYEQYF. The CDR3 DNA reads TGCAGCGTTTCCGGACTAGCGGGCCCCTACGAGCAGTACTTC.